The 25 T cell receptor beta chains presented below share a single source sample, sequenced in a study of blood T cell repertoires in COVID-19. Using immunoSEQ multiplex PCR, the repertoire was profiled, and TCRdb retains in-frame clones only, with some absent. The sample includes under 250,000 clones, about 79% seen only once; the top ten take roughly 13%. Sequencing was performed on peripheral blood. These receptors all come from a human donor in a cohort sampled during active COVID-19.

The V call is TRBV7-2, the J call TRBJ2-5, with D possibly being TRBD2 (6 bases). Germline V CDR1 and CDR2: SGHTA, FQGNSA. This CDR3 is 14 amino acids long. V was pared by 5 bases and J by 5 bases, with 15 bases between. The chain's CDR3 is CASSPTSIAETQYF. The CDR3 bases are TGTGCCAGCAGCCCGACTAGTATCGCCGAGACCCAGTACTTC.

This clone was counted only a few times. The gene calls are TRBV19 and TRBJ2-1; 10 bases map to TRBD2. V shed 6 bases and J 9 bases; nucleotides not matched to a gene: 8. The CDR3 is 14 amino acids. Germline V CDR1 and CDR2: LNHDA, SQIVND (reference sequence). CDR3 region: CASRAASGSAEQFF. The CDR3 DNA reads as TGTGCCAGTAGGGCGGCTAGCGGGAGTGCTGAGCAGTTCTTC.

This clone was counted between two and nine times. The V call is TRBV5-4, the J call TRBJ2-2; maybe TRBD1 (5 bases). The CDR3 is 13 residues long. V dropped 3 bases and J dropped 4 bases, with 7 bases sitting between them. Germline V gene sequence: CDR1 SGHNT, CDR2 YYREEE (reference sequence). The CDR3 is CASSWGITGELFF. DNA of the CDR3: TGTGCCAGCAGCTGGGGCATCACCGGGGAGCTGTTTTTT.

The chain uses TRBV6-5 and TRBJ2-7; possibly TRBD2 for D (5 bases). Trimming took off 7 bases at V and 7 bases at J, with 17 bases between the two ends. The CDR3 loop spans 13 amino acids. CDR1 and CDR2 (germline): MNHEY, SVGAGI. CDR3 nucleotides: TGTGCCAGCAAGAGGGCCGACCTCGTGGAGCAGTACTTC. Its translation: CASKRADLVEQYF.

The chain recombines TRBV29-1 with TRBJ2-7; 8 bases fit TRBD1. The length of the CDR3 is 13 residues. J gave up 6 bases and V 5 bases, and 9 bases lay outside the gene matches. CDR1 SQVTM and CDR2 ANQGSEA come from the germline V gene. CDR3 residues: CSVTRTGLGEQYF. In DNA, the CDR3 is TGCAGCGTTACAAGGACAGGGCTTGGCGAGCAGTACTTC.

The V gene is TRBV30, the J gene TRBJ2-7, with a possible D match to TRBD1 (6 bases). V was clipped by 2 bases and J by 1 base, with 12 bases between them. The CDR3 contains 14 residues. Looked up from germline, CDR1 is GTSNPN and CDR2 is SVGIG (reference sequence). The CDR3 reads CAWSLKGGSYEQYF. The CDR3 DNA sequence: TGTGCCTGGAGTCTTAAAGGGGGTTCCTACGAGCAGTACTTC.

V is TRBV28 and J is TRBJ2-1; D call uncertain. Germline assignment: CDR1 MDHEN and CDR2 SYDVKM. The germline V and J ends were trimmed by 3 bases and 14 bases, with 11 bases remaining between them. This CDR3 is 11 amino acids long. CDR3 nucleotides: TGTGCCAGCAGTTTGACGTGGCGGAAGTTCTTC. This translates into CASSLTWRKFF.

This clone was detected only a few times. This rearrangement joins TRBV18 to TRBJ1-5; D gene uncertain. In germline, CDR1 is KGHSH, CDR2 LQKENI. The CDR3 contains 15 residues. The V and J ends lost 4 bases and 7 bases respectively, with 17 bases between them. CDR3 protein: CASSQSATPGQPQHF. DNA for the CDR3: TGTGCCAGCTCACAATCAGCCACCCCGGGGCAGCCCCAGCATTTT.

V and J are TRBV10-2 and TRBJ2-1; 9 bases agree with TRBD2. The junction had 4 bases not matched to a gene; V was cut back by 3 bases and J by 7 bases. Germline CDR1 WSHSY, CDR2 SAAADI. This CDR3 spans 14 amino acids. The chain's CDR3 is CASSDSGRGNEQFF. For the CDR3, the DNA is TGCGCCAGCAGTGATAGCGGGAGAGGGAATGAGCAGTTCTTC.

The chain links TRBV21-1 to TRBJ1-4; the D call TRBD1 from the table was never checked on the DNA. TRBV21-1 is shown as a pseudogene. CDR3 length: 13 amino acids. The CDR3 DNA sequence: TGTGCCAGCAGCAAAAACCGTGGACACTTGGGGTTTTTT. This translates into CASSKNRGHLGFF.

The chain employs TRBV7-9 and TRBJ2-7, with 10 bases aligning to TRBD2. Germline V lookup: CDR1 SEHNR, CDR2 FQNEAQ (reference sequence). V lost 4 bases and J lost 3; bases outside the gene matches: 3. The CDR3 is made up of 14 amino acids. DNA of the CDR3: TGTGCCAGCAGCTCCCAGCGGGAGGGCTACGAGCAGTACTTC. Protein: CASSSQREGYEQYF.

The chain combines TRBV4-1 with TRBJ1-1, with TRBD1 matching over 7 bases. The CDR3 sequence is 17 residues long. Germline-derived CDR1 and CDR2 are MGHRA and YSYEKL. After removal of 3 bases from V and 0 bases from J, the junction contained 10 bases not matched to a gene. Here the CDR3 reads CASSHPGPGQMNTEAFF. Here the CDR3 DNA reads TGCGCCAGCAGCCACCCCGGCCCGGGACAGATGAACACTGAAGCTTTCTTT.

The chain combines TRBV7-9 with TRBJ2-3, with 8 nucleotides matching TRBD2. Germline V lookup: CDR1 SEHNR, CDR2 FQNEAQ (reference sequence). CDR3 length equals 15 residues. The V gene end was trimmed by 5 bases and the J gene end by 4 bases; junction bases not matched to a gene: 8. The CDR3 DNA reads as TGTGCCAGCAGCGGACGACGGGGGGGTGCAGATACGCAGTATTTT. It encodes CASSGRRGGADTQYF. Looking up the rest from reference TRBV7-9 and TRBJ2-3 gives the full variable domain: DTGVSQNPRHKITKRGQNVTFRCDPISEHNRLYWYRQTLGQGPEFLTYFQNEAQLEKSRLLSDRFSAERPKGSFSTLEIQRTEQGDSAMYLCASSGRRGGADTQYFGPGTRLTVL.

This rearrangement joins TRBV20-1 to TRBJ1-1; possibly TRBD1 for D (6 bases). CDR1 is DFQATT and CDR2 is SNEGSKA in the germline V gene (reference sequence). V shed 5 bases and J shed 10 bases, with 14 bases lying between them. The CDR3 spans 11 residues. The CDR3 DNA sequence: TGCAGTGCTGCAAACAGGGAACGAGCTTTCTTT. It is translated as CSAANRERAFF.

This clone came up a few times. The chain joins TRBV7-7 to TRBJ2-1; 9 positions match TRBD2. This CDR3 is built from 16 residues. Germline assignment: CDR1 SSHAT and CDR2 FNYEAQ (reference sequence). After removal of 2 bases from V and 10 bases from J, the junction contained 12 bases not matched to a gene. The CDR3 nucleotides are TGTGCCAGCAGCTTAAGCGCGGGAGGGCCGAGTCAAGAGCAGTTCTTC. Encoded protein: CASSLSAGGPSQEQFF.

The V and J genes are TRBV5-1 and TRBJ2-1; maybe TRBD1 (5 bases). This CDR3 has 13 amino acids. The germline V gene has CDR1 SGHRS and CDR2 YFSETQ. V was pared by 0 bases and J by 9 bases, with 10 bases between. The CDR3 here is CASSLEDTTEQFF. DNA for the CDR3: TGCGCCAGCAGCTTGGAGGACACAACTGAGCAGTTCTTC. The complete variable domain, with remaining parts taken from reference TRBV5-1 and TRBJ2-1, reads KAGVTQTPRYLIKTRGQQVTLSCSPISGHRSVSWYQQTPGQGLQFLFEYFSETQRNKGNFPGRFSGRQFSNSRSEMNVSTLELGDSALYLCASSLEDTTEQFFGPGTRLTVL.

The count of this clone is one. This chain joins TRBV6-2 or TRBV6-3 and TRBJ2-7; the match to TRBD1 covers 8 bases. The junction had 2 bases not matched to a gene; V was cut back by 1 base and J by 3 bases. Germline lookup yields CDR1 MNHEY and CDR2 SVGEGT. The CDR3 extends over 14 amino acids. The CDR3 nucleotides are TGTGCCAGCAGTTACTTAGGACAGGGCTACGAGCAGTACTTC. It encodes CASSYLGQGYEQYF.

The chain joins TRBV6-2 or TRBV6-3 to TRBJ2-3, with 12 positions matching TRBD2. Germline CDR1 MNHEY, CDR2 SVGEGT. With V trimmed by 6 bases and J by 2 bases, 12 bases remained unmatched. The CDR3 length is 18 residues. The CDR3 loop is CASSPLGTSGSFTDTQYF. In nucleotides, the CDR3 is TGTGCCAGCAGCCCCCTCGGGACTAGCGGGTCTTTCACAGATACGCAGTATTTT.

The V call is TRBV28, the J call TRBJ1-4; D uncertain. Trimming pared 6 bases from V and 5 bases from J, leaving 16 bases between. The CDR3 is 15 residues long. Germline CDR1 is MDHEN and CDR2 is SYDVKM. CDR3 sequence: CASSPQEGGNEKLFF. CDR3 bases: TGTGCCAGCAGCCCCCAGGAGGGTGGAAATGAAAAACTGTTTTTT.

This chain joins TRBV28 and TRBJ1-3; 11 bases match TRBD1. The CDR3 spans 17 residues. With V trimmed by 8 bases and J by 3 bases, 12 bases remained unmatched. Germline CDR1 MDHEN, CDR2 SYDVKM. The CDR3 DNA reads TGTGCCAGCCGCCCCTCGACTGGGACAGGGGGTGGAAACACCATATATTTT. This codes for CASRPSTGTGGGNTIYF.

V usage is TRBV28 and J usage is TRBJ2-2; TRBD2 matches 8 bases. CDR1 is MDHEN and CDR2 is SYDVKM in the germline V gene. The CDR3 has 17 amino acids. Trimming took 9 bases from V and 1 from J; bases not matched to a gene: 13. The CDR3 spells CASRSQAGVGNTGELFF. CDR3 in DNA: TGTGCCAGTCGGAGCCAAGCGGGAGTGGGGAACACCGGGGAGCTGTTTTTT.

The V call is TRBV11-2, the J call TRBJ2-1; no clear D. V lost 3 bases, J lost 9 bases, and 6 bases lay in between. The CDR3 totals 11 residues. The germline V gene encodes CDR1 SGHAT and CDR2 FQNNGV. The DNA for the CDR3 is TGTGCCAGCAGCTTGGTTAGTGAGCAGTTCTTC. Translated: CASSLVSEQFF.

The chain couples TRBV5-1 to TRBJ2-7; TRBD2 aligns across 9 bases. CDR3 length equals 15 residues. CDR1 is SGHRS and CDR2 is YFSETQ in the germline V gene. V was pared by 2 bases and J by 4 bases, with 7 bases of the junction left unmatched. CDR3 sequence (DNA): TGCGCCAGCAGCTTCGCGGGAGGGCCCTCTTACGAGCAGTACTTC. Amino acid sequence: CASSFAGGPSYEQYF. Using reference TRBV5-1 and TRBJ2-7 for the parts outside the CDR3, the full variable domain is KAGVTQTPRYLIKTRGQQVTLSCSPISGHRSVSWYQQTPGQGLQFLFEYFSETQRNKGNFPGRFSGRQFSNSRSEMNVSTLELGDSALYLCASSFAGGPSYEQYFGPGTRLTVT.

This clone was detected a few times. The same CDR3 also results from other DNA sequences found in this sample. The DNA for the CDR3 is TGTGCCAGCAGAGGGGGCACTGAAGCTTTCTTT. Protein: CASRGGTEAFF. The V call is TRBV3-1 (or the pseudogene TRBV3-2), the J call TRBJ1-1; possible D gene TRBD1, 6 bases. CDR3 length: 11 amino acids. Germline V gives CDR1 LGHDT, CDR2 YNNKEL (reference sequence). Trimming shortened V by 6 bases and J by 4 bases, and 6 bases separated the two germline ends.

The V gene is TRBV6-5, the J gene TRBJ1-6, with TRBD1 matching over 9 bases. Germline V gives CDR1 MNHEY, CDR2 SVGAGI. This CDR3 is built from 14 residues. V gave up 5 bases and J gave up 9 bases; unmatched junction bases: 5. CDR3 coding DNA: TGTGCCAGCAGTCTGACAGGGGGTACTTCACCCCTCCACTTT. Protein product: CASSLTGGTSPLHF.